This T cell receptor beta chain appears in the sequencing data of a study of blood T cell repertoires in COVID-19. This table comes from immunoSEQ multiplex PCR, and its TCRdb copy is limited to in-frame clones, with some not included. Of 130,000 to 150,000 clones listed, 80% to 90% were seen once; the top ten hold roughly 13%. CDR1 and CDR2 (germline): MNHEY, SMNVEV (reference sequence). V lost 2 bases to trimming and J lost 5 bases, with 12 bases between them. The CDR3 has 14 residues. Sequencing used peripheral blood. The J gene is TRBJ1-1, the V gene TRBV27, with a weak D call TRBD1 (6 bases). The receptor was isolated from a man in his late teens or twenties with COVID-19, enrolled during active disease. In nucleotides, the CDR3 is TGTGCCAGCAGTTTACGGGGGGCAAGTACTGAAGCTTTCTTT. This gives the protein CASSLRGASTEAFF.